The 23 T cell receptor beta chains given below trace back to one sample, sequenced in a study of shared clonotypes between healthy human individuals (TCRdb year 2020). The method was the immunoSEQ multiplex PCR assay. TCRdb retrieved this table from immuneACCESS and kept in-frame rearrangements only. Not all clones are present; in checked studies, unresolved V genes account for under half, and no reason is known for the remainder. Recorded for this sample are about 990,000 clones; about four fifths of them occurred a single time. Roughly 0.57% of the sample is in the top ten clones. Material for sequencing was memory CD4+ T cells from PBMCs. In light of the paper, this sample's cell subset or site label describes: CD45RA-negative fraction. The receptor set was obtained from a man younger than 35 in good health. Some clones in this sample may be carry-over from other donors' samples.

The V gene is TRBV4-1, the J gene TRBJ2-5, with D possibly TRBD2 on 6 matching bases. V gave up 1 base and J gave up 5 bases, with 11 bases separating them. From germline, CDR1 is MGHRA and CDR2 YSYEKL. The CDR3 totals 14 residues. As DNA, the CDR3 is TGCGCCAGCAGCCAAGCGGGGACTTTGGAGACCCAGTACTTC. This sequence encodes CASSQAGTLETQYF.

To note about this clone: A junction end diverges from the germline sequence, so it may reflect a read error. The chain has TRBV11-3 and TRBJ2-7, with 10 bases identical to TRBD1. Germline CDR1 SGHNT, CDR2 YENEEA. This CDR3 region has 18 residues. CDR3 sequence (DNA): TGTGCCAGCAGCGTAGACCGGGACAGGGGTGCCACGGGCTACGAGCAGTACTTC. It codes for CASSVDRDRGATGYEQYF.

The chain employs TRBV19 and TRBJ2-6; D remains unclear. Between the trimmed V and J ends, which lost 5 bases and 0 bases, there was a span of 8 bases. This CDR3 is built from 15 residues. Germline-derived CDR1 and CDR2 are LNHDA and SQIVND (reference sequence). The CDR3 nucleotides are TGTGCCAGTAGTGGACCCAACTCTGGGGCCAACGTCCTGACTTTC. It translates to CASSGPNSGANVLTF.

Only a few counts were recorded for this clone. The same CDR3 can be traced to other DNA sequences in this sample. The V and J genes are TRBV7-2 and TRBJ2-7, with 7 bases fitting TRBD1. The CDR3 has 14 amino acids. With 2 bases clipped from V and 3 bases from J, the junction kept 4 bases outside the gene matches. Germline V lookup: CDR1 SGHTA, CDR2 FQGNSA. CDR3 bases: TGTGCCAGCAGCTTAAGGGACAGCCTCTACGAGCAGTACTTC. Protein: CASSLRDSLYEQYF.

The chain carries TRBV12-1 and TRBJ2-5. TRBV12-1 constitutes a pseudogene. The CDR3 runs to 14 residues. CDR3 DNA: TGTGCCAGCAGCTTTGAGGGACCTCAAGAGACCCAGTACTTC. Encoded protein: CASSFEGPQETQYF.

The table lists this clone with a count of one. The chain combines TRBV18 with TRBJ1-1; TRBD1 aligns across 8 bases. This CDR3 comprises 16 residues. With 4 bases clipped from V and 1 base from J, the junction kept 8 bases outside the gene matches. Germline values: CDR1 KGHSH, CDR2 LQKENI. The CDR3 nucleotides read TGTGCCAGCTCACAATCCTCCGGGACAGGGAACACTGAAGCTTTCTTT. It yields the protein CASSQSSGTGNTEAFF.

In DNA, the CDR3 is TGCGCCAGCAGCCGAGGACAGGGGGGCACAGATACGCAGTATTTT. It is translated as CASSRGQGGTDTQYF. This chain links TRBV4-1 with TRBJ2-3, with 10 bases aligning to TRBD1. Trimming at V came to 4 bases and at J to 1 base, leaving 2 bases not matched to a gene. Looked up from germline, CDR1 is MGHRA and CDR2 is YSYEKL. CDR3 length equals 15 residues.

J is TRBJ2-5 and V is TRBV5-1, with a possible D match to TRBD2 (5 bases). V was trimmed by 0 bases and J by 3 bases, leaving 15 bases between them. CDR1 SGHRS and CDR2 YFSETQ come from the germline V gene. CDR3 length: 16 amino acids. CDR3 bases: TGCGCCAGCAGCTTGGAGGATTGGACGGGAAAAGAGACCCAGTACTTC. Translation: CASSLEDWTGKETQYF. Combining the CDR3 with reference TRBV5-1 and TRBJ2-5 gives the whole variable domain KAGVTQTPRYLIKTRGQQVTLSCSPISGHRSVSWYQQTPGQGLQFLFEYFSETQRNKGNFPGRFSGRQFSNSRSEMNVSTLELGDSALYLCASSLEDWTGKETQYFGPGTRLLVL.

The chain links TRBV9 to TRBJ1-4; 8 nucleotides align to TRBD1. Unmatched junction bases numbered 9, after V lost 6 bases and J lost 8 bases. Germline CDR1 is SGDLS and CDR2 is YYNGEE. The CDR3 consists of 14 residues. The CDR3 bases are TGTGCCAGCACCTCGACAGGGGAAGACGAAAAACTGTTTTTT. Amino acid sequence: CASTSTGEDEKLFF.

The chain is built from TRBV5-1 and TRBJ1-3; maybe TRBD1 (5 bases). Germline assignment: CDR1 SGHRS and CDR2 YFSETQ. This CDR3 has 16 residues. Trimming removed 2 bases at V and 4 bases at J, with 16 bases between. The CDR3 region has the DNA TGCGCCAGCAGCTTAGGAGGAGTAGGGGCAGGAAACACCATATATTTT. Its protein is CASSLGGVGAGNTIYF.

This clone has just a few counts. The chain carries TRBV4-3 and TRBJ2-3, with TRBD1 identical over 8 bases. This CDR3 has 15 amino acids. Per the germline V gene, CDR1 is LGHNA and CDR2 is YSLEER. V lost 0 bases, J lost 2 bases, and 1 base stayed unmatched. CDR3 sequence reads: CASSQDQGATDTQYF. The CDR3 DNA reads as TGCGCCAGCAGCCAAGATCAGGGGGCCACAGATACGCAGTATTTT.

The rearrangement links TRBV6-5 to TRBJ1-1; the match to TRBD1 covers 7 bases. J gave up 10 bases and V 6 bases, and 17 bases lay outside the gene matches. Germline V gene data show CDR1 as MNHEY and CDR2 as SVGAGI. CDR3 length equals 15 residues. The CDR3 sequence: CASSFLPGQTRGAFF. DNA for the CDR3: TGTGCCAGCAGCTTCCTCCCGGGACAGACCAGGGGAGCTTTCTTT.

The chain is built from TRBV5-4 and TRBJ1-2; D is undetermined. V lost 0 bases, J lost 1 base, and 7 bases lay in between. The CDR3 extends over 14 amino acids. Germline V CDR1 and CDR2: SGHNT, YYREEE (reference sequence). CDR3 in DNA: TGTGCCAGCAGCTTGGAGACGGATAACTATGGCTACACCTTC. Residues: CASSLETDNYGYTF.

The rearrangement links TRBV28 to TRBJ1-5; D perhaps matches TRBD1 (5 bases). This CDR3 contains 15 residues. The germline V and J ends were trimmed by 9 bases and 1 base, with 16 bases remaining between them. Germline V gene data show CDR1 as MDHEN and CDR2 as SYDVKM. CDR3 region: CASTNRGESNQPQHF. CDR3 bases: TGTGCCAGTACAAATAGGGGTGAAAGCAATCAGCCCCAGCATTTT.

The CDR3, as DNA: TGTGCCAGCAGTTCTACGACAGGGGCCCATGGCTACACCTTC. Translated, it gives CASSSTTGAHGYTF. The gene calls are TRBV6-6 and TRBJ1-2; TRBD1 aligns across 8 bases. J gave up 6 bases and V 4 bases, and 7 bases lay outside the gene matches. The CDR3 runs to 14 residues. Germline V CDR1 and CDR2: MNHNY, SVGAGI (reference sequence).

The rearrangement joins TRBV12-5 to TRBJ2-1, with 11 nucleotides matching TRBD1. CDR1 and CDR2 (germline): LGHNT, FRNRAP. After removal of 5 bases from V and 4 bases from J, the junction contained 10 bases not matched to a gene. The CDR3 loop spans 17 amino acids. The chain's CDR3 is CASGPRTGGYLYNEQFF. In nucleotides, the CDR3 is TGTGCTAGTGGTCCTAGGACAGGGGGCTACCTATACAATGAGCAGTTCTTC. Variable domain in full (rest from reference TRBV12-5 and TRBJ2-1): DARVTQTPRHKVTEMGQEVTMRCQPILGHNTVFWYRQTMMQGLELLAYFRNRAPLDDSGMPKDRFSAEMPDATLATLKIQPSEPRDSAVYFCASGPRTGGYLYNEQFFGPGTRLTVL.

The J gene is TRBJ2-7, the V gene TRBV29-1; D unresolved. Germline CDR1 is SQVTM and CDR2 is ANQGSEA. This CDR3 is 12 amino acids long. The V end lost 5 bases, the J end lost 1 base, and 9 bases lay between the germline ends. The DNA of the CDR3 is TGCAGCGTTCGGCAGCCATCCTACGAGCAGTACTTC. Residues: CSVRQPSYEQYF.

The chain carries TRBV4-1 and TRBJ2-7; 7 bases align to TRBD2. J gave up 0 bases and V 4 bases, and 12 bases lay outside the gene matches. The CDR3 runs to 17 residues. The germline CDR1 and CDR2 sequences are MGHRA and YSYEKL. In DNA form, the CDR3 reads TGCGCCAGCAGCCGCCGCCGGGAGGCGACGGGCTCCTACGAGCAGTACTTC. Translating gives CASSRRREATGSYEQYF.

This clone was seen a few times. The chain carries TRBV19 and TRBJ2-7, with D possibly being TRBD1 or TRBD2 (5 bases each). V was cut by 4 bases and J by 4 bases, with 14 bases left in between. The CDR3 is made up of 14 amino acids. The germline V gene encodes CDR1 LNHDA and CDR2 SQIVND (reference sequence). CDR3 region: CASSRDRDGYEQYF. The CDR3, as DNA: TGTGCCAGTAGTAGGGACCGGGACGGATACGAGCAGTACTTC.

CDR3 sequence: CASSESTVAGKLFF. In nucleotides, the CDR3 is TGTGCCAGCAGTGAAAGCACAGTAGCTGGGAAACTGTTTTTT. The gene calls are TRBV2 and TRBJ1-4; D uncertain. The CDR3 totals 14 residues. Per germline, CDR1 SNHLY and CDR2 FYNNEI. The V gene lost 2 bases and the J gene lost 11 bases, with 15 bases spanning the gap.

This chain uses TRBV7-9 with TRBJ2-7; 9 bases line up with TRBD2. V lost 3 bases, J lost 1 base, and 4 bases stayed unmatched. The CDR3 runs to 15 residues. The germline CDR1 and CDR2 sequences are SEHNR and FQNEAQ (reference sequence). In DNA, the CDR3 is TGTGCCAGCAGCTTGGAAGCGGGAGGTTCCTACGAGCAGTACTTC. Protein product: CASSLEAGGSYEQYF.

This clone was observed at least ten times. The identical CDR3 is also encoded by other nucleotide sequences in the sample. J is TRBJ1-2 and V is TRBV7-9; D is perhaps TRBD1 (6 bases). V was trimmed by 6 bases and J by 5 bases, leaving 10 bases between them. The CDR3 extends over 12 amino acids. Germline CDR1 reads SEHNR; CDR2 reads FQNEAQ (reference sequence). The CDR3 reads CASSLDSYGYTF. As DNA, the CDR3 is TGTGCCAGCAGTTTGGACAGTTATGGCTACACCTTC.

V gene TRBV9 combines with J gene TRBJ2-7, with D possibly called TRBD1 or TRBD2 (7 bases each). The V end lost 6 bases, the J end lost 0 bases, and 13 bases lay between the germline ends. Germline lookup yields CDR1 SGDLS and CDR2 YYNGEE. The CDR3 runs 14 residues. As DNA, the CDR3 is TGTGCCAGCACCAGGGGGGGGAGCTCCTACGAGCAGTACTTC. It specifies CASTRGGSSYEQYF.